This passage covers 13 T cell receptor beta chains from one sample sequenced in a study of T cell responses to AZD1222 COVID-19 vaccine. Assay used: immunoSEQ multiplex PCR; TCRdb lists only in-frame clones, some missing. Of approximately 100,000 clones listed, 91% are singletons. Source: peripheral blood, taken on day 0 of AZD1222 vaccination. These receptors were obtained from an adult in good health.

The rearrangement joins TRBV28 to TRBJ1-4; D ambiguous. CDR1 MDHEN and CDR2 SYDVKM come from the germline V gene. The CDR3 totals 12 residues. V was shortened by 2 bases and J by 11 bases, with 9 bases between the two germline ends. The CDR3 DNA follows: TGTGCCAGCAGTTTAGGCCGGGTTAAACTGTTTTTT. Translating it yields CASSLGRVKLFF. Based on the CDR3 plus reference TRBV28 and TRBJ1-4, the full variable domain is DVKVTQSSRYLVKRTGEKVFLECVQDMDHENMFWYRQDPGLGLRLIYFSYDVKMKEKGDIPEGYSVSREKKERFSLILESASTNQTSMYLCASSLGRVKLFFGSGTQLSVL.

The chain's CDR3 is CASSYDRDEQYF. Here the CDR3 DNA reads TGTGCCAGCAGCTATGACCGGGACGAGCAGTACTTC. The chain recombines TRBV2 with TRBJ2-7, with D hard to call. The CDR3 has 12 amino acids. The germline V and J ends were trimmed by 6 bases and 5 bases, with 11 bases remaining between them. The germline gives CDR1 SNHLY, CDR2 FYNNEI. The full variable domain, in which reference TRBV2 and TRBJ2-7 provide the parts outside the CDR3, is EPEVTQTPSHQVTQMGQEVILRCVPISNHLYFYWYRQILGQKVEFLVSFYNNEISEKSEIFDDQFSVERPDGSNFTLKIRSTKLEDSAMYFCASSYDRDEQYFGPGTRLTVT.

V is TRBV28 and J is TRBJ2-1, with TRBD2 matching over 9 bases. Per germline, CDR1 MDHEN and CDR2 SYDVKM. Trimming at V came to 6 bases and at J to 7 bases, leaving 10 bases not matched to a gene. This CDR3 region has 15 residues. The CDR3 region is CASSRGSSGGNEQFF. The CDR3 region has the DNA TGTGCCAGCAGCAGGGGGAGTAGCGGGGGAAATGAGCAGTTCTTC.

This chain connects TRBV9 to TRBJ2-3; D gene unclear. Germline loops: CDR1 SGDLS, CDR2 YYNGEE. V was shortened by 0 bases and J by 6 bases, with 5 bases between the two germline ends. This CDR3 region has 12 residues. The CDR3 coding sequence is TGTGCCAGCAGCGTAGTCAGTGATACGCAGTATTTT. This gives the protein CASSVVSDTQYF.

The chain uses TRBV24-1 and TRBJ2-2; no firm D call. CDR3 size: 14 residues. Trimming left V 4 bases short and J 1 base short, with 6 bases between. Germline loops: CDR1 KGHDR, CDR2 SFDVKD. The CDR3 DNA is TGTGCCACCAGTGAAAGACAGAACACCGGGGAGCTGTTTTTT. Translating it yields CATSERQNTGELFF.

V usage is TRBV10-3 and J usage is TRBJ2-7; a weak D match, TRBD2 (6 bases). V lost 7 bases and J lost 2, with 15 bases in between. The CDR3 consists of 14 residues. The germline V gene encodes CDR1 ENHRY and CDR2 SYGVKD. CDR3 sequence: CAINAGLGPYEQYF. The CDR3 DNA reads TGTGCCATCAACGCGGGGCTTGGGCCCTACGAGCAGTACTTC.

The V gene is TRBV11-3, the J gene TRBJ2-1, with a possible D match to TRBD2 (6 bases). The CDR3 spans 13 residues. V was pared by 5 bases and J by 8 bases, with 13 bases between. Germline V gives CDR1 SGHNT, CDR2 YENEEA. CDR3 region: CASSPTASDEQFF. Written as DNA, the CDR3 is TGTGCCAGCAGCCCTACGGCTAGCGATGAGCAGTTCTTC.

The chain is built from TRBV20-1 and TRBJ2-7, with D hard to call. Germline lookup yields CDR1 DFQATT and CDR2 SNEGSKA (reference sequence). CDR3 length: 14 amino acids. Trimming took 3 bases from V and 4 from J, leaving 16 bases between them. The CDR3 sequence is CSASRHNLQYEQYF. CDR3 in DNA: TGCAGTGCTAGTAGACATAACCTCCAATACGAGCAGTACTTC.

The V and J genes are TRBV3-1 (or the pseudogene TRBV3-2) and TRBJ2-3, with D possibly being TRBD2 (6 bases). The CDR3 spans 14 residues. V was clipped by 0 bases and J by 4 bases, with 8 bases between them. From germline, CDR1 is LGHDT and CDR2 YNNKEL (reference sequence). Here the CDR3 DNA reads TGTGCCAGCAGCCAAGAACTAGCTGCAGATACGCAGTATTTT. It encodes CASSQELAADTQYF.

This sequence joins TRBV10-2 and TRBJ2-7; 9 bases map to TRBD2. The CDR3 extends over 15 amino acids. Germline values: CDR1 WSHSY, CDR2 SAAADI. J was trimmed by 2 bases and V by 2 bases; bases with no gene match: 4. The CDR3 protein is CASSELSGSPYEQYF. The CDR3 DNA reads TGCGCCAGCAGTGAGCTTAGCGGGAGCCCCTACGAGCAGTACTTC.

V is TRBV9 and J is TRBJ2-3; 11 positions agree with TRBD2. Trimming took 1 base from V and 6 from J; bases not matched to a gene: 10. The CDR3 contains 17 residues. Germline V gene sequence: CDR1 SGDLS, CDR2 YYNGEE. CDR3 sequence (DNA): TGTGCCAGCAGCGTATCAAGCATAGCGGGAGGGATGGATACGCAGTATTTT. The encoded protein is CASSVSSIAGGMDTQYF.

The genes are TRBV7-2 and TRBJ2-3; D ambiguous. V was clipped by 5 bases and J by 9 bases, with 18 bases between them. Germline V gene data show CDR1 as SGHTA and CDR2 as FQGNSA. This CDR3 comprises 14 residues. For the CDR3, the DNA is TGTGCCAGCAGCGCCATCGATTTCGTTGCAACGCAGTATTTT. Translation: CASSAIDFVATQYF. The variable domain in full, completed from reference TRBV7-2 and TRBJ2-3, reads GAGVSQSPSNKVTEKGKDVELRCDPISGHTALYWYRQSLGQGLEFLIYFQGNSAPDKSGLPSDRFSAERTGGSVSTLTIQRTQQEDSAVYLCASSAIDFVATQYFGPGTRLTVL.

This rearrangement joins TRBV11-2 to TRBJ2-7, with 8 bases lining up with TRBD2. Germline V gives CDR1 SGHAT, CDR2 FQNNGV. CDR3 length equals 18 residues. The J segment lost 0 bases and the V segment lost 4 bases, leaving 14 bases of the junction unmatched. CDR3 in amino acids: CASSSGAGTRRSSYEQYF. The CDR3, as DNA: TGTGCCAGCAGCTCCGGAGCCGGGACTAGGAGGAGCTCCTACGAGCAGTACTTC.